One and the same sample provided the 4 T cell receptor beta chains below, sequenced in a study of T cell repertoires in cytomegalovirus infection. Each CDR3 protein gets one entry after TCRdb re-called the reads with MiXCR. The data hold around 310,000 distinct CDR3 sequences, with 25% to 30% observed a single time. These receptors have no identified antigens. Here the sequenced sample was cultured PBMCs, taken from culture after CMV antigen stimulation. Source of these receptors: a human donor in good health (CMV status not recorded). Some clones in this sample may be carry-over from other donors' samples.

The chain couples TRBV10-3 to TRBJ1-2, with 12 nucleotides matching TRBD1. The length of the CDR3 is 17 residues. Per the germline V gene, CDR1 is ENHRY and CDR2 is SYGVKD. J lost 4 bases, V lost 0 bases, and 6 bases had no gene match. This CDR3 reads CAISESRGQGATYGYTF. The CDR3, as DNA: TGTGCCATCAGTGAGTCGAGGGGACAGGGGGCGACCTATGGCTACACCTTC.

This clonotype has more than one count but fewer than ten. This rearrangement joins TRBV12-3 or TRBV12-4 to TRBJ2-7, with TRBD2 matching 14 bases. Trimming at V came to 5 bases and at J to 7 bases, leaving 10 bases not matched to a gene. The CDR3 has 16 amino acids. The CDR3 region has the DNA TGTGCCAGCAGTCACCGGACTAGCGGGAGGATGGGAGAGCAGTACTTC. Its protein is CASSHRTSGRMGEQYF.

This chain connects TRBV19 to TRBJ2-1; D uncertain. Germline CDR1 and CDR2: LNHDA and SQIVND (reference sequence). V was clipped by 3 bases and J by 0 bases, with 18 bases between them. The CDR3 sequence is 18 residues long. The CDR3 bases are TGTGCCAGTAGTATCCCGCCTGTGGGTGTAAGCTCCTACAATGAGCAGTTCTTC. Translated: CASSIPPVGVSSYNEQFF.

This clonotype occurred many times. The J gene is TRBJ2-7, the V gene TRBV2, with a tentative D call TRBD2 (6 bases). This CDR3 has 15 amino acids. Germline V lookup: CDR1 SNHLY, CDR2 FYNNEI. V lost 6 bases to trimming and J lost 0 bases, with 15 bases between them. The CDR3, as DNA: TGTGCCAGCAGCGGGAGACAAATTAGCTCCTACGAGCAGTACTTC. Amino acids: CASSGRQISSYEQYF.